Each of the 22 T cell receptor beta chains below was sequenced from the same sample in a study of OX40 agonist ivuxolimab in advanced cancers. Here immunoSEQ multiplex PCR was the method, and the copy in TCRdb shows in-frame clones only, minus some. The sample records about 35,000 clones, 80% to 95% being singletons. The starting material was CD4+ or CD8+ T cells sorted from blood, obtained in a trial of the OX40 agonist ivuxolimab. The origin of the receptors is an adult with an advanced solid tumor such as melanoma, head and neck, liver or kidney cancer.

In its sample, this clone was seen once. This sequence joins TRBV6-1 and TRBJ2-1, with D uncertain. The CDR3 consists of 15 residues. V was clipped by 2 bases and J by 0 bases, with 8 bases between them. CDR1 MNHNS and CDR2 SASEGT come from the germline V gene. The CDR3 here is CASSEQTSSYNEQFF. CDR3 DNA: TGTGCCAGCAGTGAACAAACGAGCTCCTACAATGAGCAGTTCTTC.

This sequence joins TRBV28 and TRBJ1-1; D unresolved. The CDR3 is 12 amino acids. V lost 6 bases, J lost 1 base, and 6 bases lay in between. Germline CDR1 reads MDHEN; CDR2 reads SYDVKM. The chain's CDR3 is CASSPRNTEAFF. CDR3 nucleotide sequence: TGTGCCAGCAGCCCTCGGAACACTGAAGCTTTCTTT.

The V gene is TRBV10-3, the J gene TRBJ2-6; 7 bases fit TRBD2. Germline lookup yields CDR1 ENHRY and CDR2 SYGVKD. The CDR3 is made up of 16 amino acids. The ends lost 8 bases at V and 0 bases at J; junction bases unmatched: 7. CDR3 amino acids: CAIGGDGDSGANVLTF. CDR3 coding DNA: TGTGCCATCGGGGGGGACGGCGACTCTGGGGCCAACGTCCTGACTTTC.

This clone was observed a few times. V and J are TRBV6-5 and TRBJ2-7; TRBD1 aligns across 12 bases. Losses at the gene ends were 4 bases for V and 4 bases for J; bases not matched to a gene: 2. This CDR3 region has 14 residues. Germline V gene lookup returns CDR1 MNHEY and CDR2 SVGAGI. The CDR3 nucleotides are TGTGCCAGCAGTTTGGGACAGGGGGCTTACGAGCAGTACTTC. Amino acid sequence: CASSLGQGAYEQYF.

Concerning this clone itself: A clone one base away is much larger, so this may be a read error. This rearrangement joins TRBV11-1 to TRBJ1-1; no definite D call. The CDR3 runs to 13 residues. Germline V CDR1 and CDR2: SGHAT, FQDESV (reference sequence). The V end lost 1 base, the J end lost 1 base, and 4 bases lay between the germline ends. The CDR3 region is CASSLDRNTEAFF. The CDR3, as DNA: TGTGCCAGCAGCTTAGACAGGAACACTGAAGCTTTCTTT.

V and J are TRBV9 and TRBJ2-3, with no clear D. The CDR3 extends over 14 amino acids. The germline gives CDR1 SGDLS, CDR2 YYNGEE. Trimming removed 1 base at V and 0 bases at J, with 6 bases between. CDR3 region: CASSVLTSTDTQYF. DNA of the CDR3: TGTGCCAGCAGCGTATTGACTAGCACAGATACGCAGTATTTT.

The V gene is TRBV5-4, the J gene TRBJ2-7; 9 bases are shared with TRBD1. Germline-derived CDR1 and CDR2 are SGHNT and YYREEE (reference sequence). CDR3 length equals 13 residues. V shed 4 bases, J shed 7 bases, and the junction held 6 bases outside the gene matches. The chain's CDR3 is CASSADRGREQYF. The CDR3 bases are TGTGCCAGCAGCGCGGACAGGGGCAGGGAGCAGTACTTC.

The chain couples TRBV7-9 to TRBJ1-2; unclear D gene. This CDR3 spans 12 amino acids. V lost 1 base and J lost 4, with 4 bases in between. The germline CDR1 and CDR2 sequences are SEHNR and FQNEAQ (reference sequence). The CDR3 bases are TGTGCCAGCAGCTTAGACAGCTATGGCTACACCTTC. The encoded protein is CASSLDSYGYTF.

The rearrangement joins TRBV5-1 to TRBJ2-1; the match to TRBD2 covers 9 bases. The CDR3 covers 14 residues. The ends lost 0 bases at V and 10 bases at J; junction bases unmatched: 5. Germline CDR1 and CDR2: SGHRS and YFSETQ. CDR3: CASSLEASGAEQFF. The CDR3 DNA follows: TGCGCCAGCAGCTTGGAGGCTAGCGGGGCCGAGCAGTTCTTC.

This sequence joins TRBV1 and TRBJ2-7. TRBV1 is recorded as a pseudogene. This CDR3 comprises 11 residues. CDR3: CTTKDPYEQYF. DNA for the CDR3: TGCACCACCAAAGACCCCTACGAGCAGTACTTC.

V usage is TRBV28 and J usage is TRBJ1-5, with D maybe TRBD1 (5 bases). Germline loops: CDR1 MDHEN, CDR2 SYDVKM. Between the trimmed V and J ends, which lost 1 base and 1 base, there was a span of 5 bases. This CDR3 contains 14 residues. For the CDR3, the DNA is TGTGCCAGCAGTTTATCAGGGAGCAATCAGCCCCAGCATTTT. Encoded protein: CASSLSGSNQPQHF.

The chain has TRBV18 and TRBJ1-6, with D hard to call. The V gene lost 2 bases and the J gene lost 7 bases, with 9 bases spanning the gap. The CDR3 consists of 14 residues. In germline, CDR1 is KGHSH, CDR2 LQKENI. The CDR3 region is CASSPNGLNSPLHF. The CDR3 DNA reads as TGTGCCAGCTCACCAAACGGGTTGAATTCACCCCTCCACTTT.

The chain carries TRBV9 and TRBJ2-5; 9 bases align to TRBD2. J gave up 5 bases and V 3 bases, and 11 bases lay outside the gene matches. The CDR3 contains 16 residues. Germline CDR1 and CDR2: SGDLS and YYNGEE. The CDR3 DNA sequence: TGTGCCAGCAGCGCAGATAGCGGGAGAGGGATTGAGACCCAGTACTTC. It encodes CASSADSGRGIETQYF.

This rearrangement joins TRBV5-4 to TRBJ2-7; 9 positions match TRBD1. V was clipped by 4 bases and J by 4 bases; unmatched bases: 9. CDR3 size: 15 residues. CDR1 and CDR2 (germline): SGHNT, YYREEE (reference sequence). The CDR3 sequence: CASSAGQGIKYEQYF. CDR3 DNA: TGTGCCAGCAGCGCCGGACAGGGGATTAAATACGAGCAGTACTTC.

This clone was recorded a few times. This chain uses TRBV7-2 with TRBJ1-6; no clear D. The CDR3 has 14 residues. Trimming stripped 1 base from V and 7 bases from J, with 8 bases between. CDR1 and CDR2 from the germline V gene are SGHTA and FQGNSA. CDR3 sequence: CASSLVQRNSPLHF. The CDR3 nucleotides are TGTGCCAGCAGCTTAGTACAGCGCAATTCACCCCTCCACTTT.

The gene calls are TRBV9 and TRBJ1-2; no clear D gene. The CDR3 length is 13 residues. V was shortened by 0 bases and J by 2 bases, with 5 bases between the two germline ends. CDR1 and CDR2 from the germline V gene are SGDLS and YYNGEE. CDR3 nucleotide sequence: TGTGCCAGCAGCGTAGCCGGAAACTATGGCTACACCTTC. Residues: CASSVAGNYGYTF.

This rearrangement joins TRBV7-8 to TRBJ1-2, with D possibly TRBD1 on 6 matching bases. This CDR3 contains 15 residues. V lost 0 bases, J lost 2 bases, and 10 bases lay in between. Germline V gives CDR1 SGHVS, CDR2 FQNEAQ. CDR3 in amino acids: CASSLAVGGNYGYTF. The CDR3 bases are TGTGCCAGCAGCTTAGCGGTAGGGGGGAACTATGGCTACACCTTC.

The genes are TRBV19 and TRBJ2-7; D not resolved. V was shortened by 3 bases and J by 2 bases, with 20 bases between the two germline ends. This CDR3 is 17 amino acids long. Germline CDR1 reads LNHDA; CDR2 reads SQIVND (reference sequence). The CDR3 sequence is CASSITPHLDGTYEQYF. The CDR3 region has the DNA TGTGCCAGTAGTATCACCCCACATTTGGACGGAACCTACGAGCAGTACTTC.

The count of this clone is one. The rearrangement links TRBV28 to TRBJ2-7; D possibly matches TRBD1 or TRBD2 (5 bases each). The CDR3 consists of 12 residues. V shed 7 bases and J shed 2 bases, with 9 bases lying between them. Germline V gene sequence: CDR1 MDHEN, CDR2 SYDVKM. The CDR3 DNA reads as TGTGCCAGCAACGGGGCTCCCTACGAGCAGTACTTC. Its translation: CASNGAPYEQYF.

This sequence joins TRBV5-1 and TRBJ1-3, with TRBD1 matching over 7 bases. CDR3 length: 14 residues. CDR1 SGHRS and CDR2 YFSETQ come from the germline V gene. The V gene end was trimmed by 3 bases and the J gene end by 3 bases; junction bases not matched to a gene: 3. For the CDR3, the DNA is TGCGCCAGCAGCTCCGGGACAGATGGAAACACCATATATTTT. Its protein is CASSSGTDGNTIYF.

This chain connects TRBV4-1 to TRBJ2-1, with D possibly called TRBD1 or TRBD2 (6 bases each). Germline V gene lookup returns CDR1 MGHRA and CDR2 YSYEKL. V dropped 6 bases and J dropped 0 bases, with 15 bases sitting between them. This CDR3 has 16 amino acids. CDR3 bases: TGCGCCAGCAGGCCCGGGGGCCTAAACTCCTACAATGAGCAGTTCTTC. It codes for CASRPGGLNSYNEQFF.

CDR3: CASSSQVTKNIQYF. CDR3 DNA: TGTGCCAGCAGCTCCCAGGTTACCAAAAACATTCAGTACTTC. The chain joins TRBV7-2 to TRBJ2-4; D unresolved. V lost 4 bases and J 2 bases, leaving 9 bases between the germline ends. The CDR3 totals 14 residues. Per the germline V gene, CDR1 is SGHTA and CDR2 is FQGNSA.